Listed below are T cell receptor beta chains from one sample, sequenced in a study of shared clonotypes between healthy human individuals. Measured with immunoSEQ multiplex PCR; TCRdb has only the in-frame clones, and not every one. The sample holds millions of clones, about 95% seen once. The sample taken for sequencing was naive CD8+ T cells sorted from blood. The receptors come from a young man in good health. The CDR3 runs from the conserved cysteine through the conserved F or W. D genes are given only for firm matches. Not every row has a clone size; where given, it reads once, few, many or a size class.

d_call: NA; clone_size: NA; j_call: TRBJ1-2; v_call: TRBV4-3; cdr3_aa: CASSQDRGEDYGYTF; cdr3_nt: TGCGCCAGCAGCCAAGATCGGGGGGAGGACTATGGCTACACCTTC
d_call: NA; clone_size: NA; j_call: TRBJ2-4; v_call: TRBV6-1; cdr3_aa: CASSQTYGGHLF; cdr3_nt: TGTGCCAGCAGCCAGACCTACGGGGGGCACCTCTTC
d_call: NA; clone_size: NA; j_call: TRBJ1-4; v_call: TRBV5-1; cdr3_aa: CASSSSRGQGLNEKLFF; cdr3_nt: TGCGCCAGCAGCTCCTCCAGGGGTCAGGGGCTTAATGAAAAACTGTTTTTT
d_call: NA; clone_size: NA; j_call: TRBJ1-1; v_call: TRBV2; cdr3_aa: CARLRDTLNTEAFF; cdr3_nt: TGTGCCAGACTTAGGGACACGTTGAACACTGAAGCTTTCTTT
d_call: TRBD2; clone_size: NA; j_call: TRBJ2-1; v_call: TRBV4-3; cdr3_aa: CASSQDVTTSREQFF; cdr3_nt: TGCGCCAGCAGCCAAGATGTGACGACTAGCAGGGAGCAGTTCTTC
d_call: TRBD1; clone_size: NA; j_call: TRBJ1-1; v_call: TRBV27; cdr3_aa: CASSPTGMNTEAFF; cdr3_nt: TGTGCCAGCAGCCCGACAGGGATGAACACTGAAGCTTTCTTT
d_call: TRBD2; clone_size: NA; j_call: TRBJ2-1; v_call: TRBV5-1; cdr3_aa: CASSLAGAGATYNEQFF; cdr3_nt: TGCGCCAGCAGCTTGGCGGGAGCGGGAGCAACCTACAATGAGCAGTTCTTC
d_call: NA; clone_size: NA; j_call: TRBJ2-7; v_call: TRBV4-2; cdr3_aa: CASSLGRGPYEQYF; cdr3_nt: TGTGCCAGCAGCCTTGGAAGGGGTCCCTACGAGCAGTACTTC
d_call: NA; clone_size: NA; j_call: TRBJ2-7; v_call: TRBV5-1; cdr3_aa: CASSPPGNHEQYF; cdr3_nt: TGCGCCAGCAGTCCCCCCGGGAATCACGAGCAGTACTTC
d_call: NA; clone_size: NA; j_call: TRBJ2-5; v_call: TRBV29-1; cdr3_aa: CSADGQQETQYF; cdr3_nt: TGCAGCGCGGACGGACAGCAAGAGACCCAGTACTTC
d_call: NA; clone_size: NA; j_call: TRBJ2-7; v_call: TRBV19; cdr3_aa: CASSIRWGYYEQYF; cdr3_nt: TGTGCCAGTAGTATCCGATGGGGGTACTACGAGCAGTACTTC
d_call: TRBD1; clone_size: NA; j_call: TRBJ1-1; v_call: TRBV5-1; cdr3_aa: CASWDRDRPTEAFF; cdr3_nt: TGCGCCAGCTGGGACCGGGACAGGCCGACTGAAGCTTTCTTT
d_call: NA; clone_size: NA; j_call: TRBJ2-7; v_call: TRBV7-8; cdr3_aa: CASSLADARVYEQYF; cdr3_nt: TGTGCCAGCAGCTTAGCAGATGCGAGGGTCTACGAGCAGTACTTC
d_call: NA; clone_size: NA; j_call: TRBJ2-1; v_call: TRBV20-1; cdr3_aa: CSASLDSSEFF; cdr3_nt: TGCAGTGCTAGTTTGGACTCCTCTGAGTTCTTC
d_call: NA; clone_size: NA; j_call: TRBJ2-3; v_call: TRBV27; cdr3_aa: CASSLTADSTDTQYF; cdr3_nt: TGTGCCAGCAGTTTAACCGCAGATAGCACAGATACGCAGTATTTT
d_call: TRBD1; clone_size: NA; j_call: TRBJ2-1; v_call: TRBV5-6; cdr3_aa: CASSLGDRGSYNEQFF; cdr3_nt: TGTGCCAGCAGCTTGGGTGACAGGGGGTCCTACAATGAGCAGTTCTTC
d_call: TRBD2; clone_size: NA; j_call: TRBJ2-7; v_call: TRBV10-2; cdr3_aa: CASTVASGKTYEQYF; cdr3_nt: TGCGCCAGCACGGTGGCTAGCGGAAAAACCTACGAGCAGTACTTC
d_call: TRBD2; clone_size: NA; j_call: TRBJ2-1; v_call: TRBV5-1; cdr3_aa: CASSFFPGGPNEQFF; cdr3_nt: TGCGCCAGCAGCTTTTTTCCGGGAGGGCCCAATGAGCAGTTCTTC
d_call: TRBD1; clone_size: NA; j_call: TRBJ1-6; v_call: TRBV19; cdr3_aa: CASSLRQGIGNSPLHF; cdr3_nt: TGTGCCAGTAGCCTCCGACAGGGGATCGGGAATTCACCCCTCCACTTT
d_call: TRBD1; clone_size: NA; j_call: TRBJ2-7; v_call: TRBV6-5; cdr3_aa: CASSPGTGFDEQYF; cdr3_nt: TGTGCCAGCAGCCCCGGGACAGGGTTCGACGAGCAGTACTTC
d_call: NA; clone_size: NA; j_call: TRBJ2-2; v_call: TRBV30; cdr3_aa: CAWSVRIGSQRTGELFF; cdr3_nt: TGTGCCTGGAGTGTACGCATAGGCAGCCAAAGGACCGGGGAGCTGTTTTTT
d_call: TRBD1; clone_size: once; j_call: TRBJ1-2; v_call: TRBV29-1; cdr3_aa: CSVVPGGIGYGYTF; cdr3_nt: TGCAGCGTTGTCCCAGGGGGTATAGGCTATGGCTACACCTTC
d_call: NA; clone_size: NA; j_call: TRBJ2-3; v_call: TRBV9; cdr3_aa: CASSVSSRTTDFTDTQYF; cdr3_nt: TGTGCCAGCAGCGTAAGTTCAAGGACAACGGACTTCACAGATACGCAGTATTTT
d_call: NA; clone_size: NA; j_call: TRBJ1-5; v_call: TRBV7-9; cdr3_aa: CASGHTQHF; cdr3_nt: TGTGCCAGCGGTCATACCCAGCATTTT
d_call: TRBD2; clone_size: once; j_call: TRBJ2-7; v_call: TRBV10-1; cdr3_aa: CASSPGTSGIGYEQYF; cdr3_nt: TGCGCCAGCAGTCCCGGGACTAGCGGGATTGGCTACGAGCAGTACTTC
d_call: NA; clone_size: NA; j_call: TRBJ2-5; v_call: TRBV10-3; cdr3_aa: CAISESRRGAPQETQYF; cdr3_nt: TGTGCCATCAGTGAGTCCCGCAGGGGGGCACCTCAAGAGACCCAGTACTTC
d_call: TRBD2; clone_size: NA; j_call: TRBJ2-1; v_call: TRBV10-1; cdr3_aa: CASSEGTSPSYNEQFF; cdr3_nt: TGCGCCAGCAGTGAGGGGACTAGCCCATCTTACAATGAGCAGTTCTTC
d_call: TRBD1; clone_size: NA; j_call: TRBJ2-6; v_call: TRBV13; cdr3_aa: CASSWTGSSGANVLTF; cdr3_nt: TGTGCCAGCAGCTGGACAGGGAGCTCTGGGGCCAACGTCCTGACTTTC
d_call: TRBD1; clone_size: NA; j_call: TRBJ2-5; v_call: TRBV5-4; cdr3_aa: CASSWDGTGYQATQYF; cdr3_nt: TGTGCCAGCAGCTGGGACGGGACAGGGTACCAAGCGACCCAGTACTTC
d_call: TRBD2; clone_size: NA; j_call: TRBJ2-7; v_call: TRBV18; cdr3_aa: CASSPGGLAGAFDEQYF; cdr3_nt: TGTGCCAGCTCACCAGGAGGACTAGCGGGAGCTTTCGACGAGCAGTACTTC
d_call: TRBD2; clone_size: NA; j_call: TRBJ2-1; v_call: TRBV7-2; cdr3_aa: CASSLDSGGANEQFF; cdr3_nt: TGTGCCAGCAGCTTAGATAGCGGGGGGGCCAATGAGCAGTTCTTC
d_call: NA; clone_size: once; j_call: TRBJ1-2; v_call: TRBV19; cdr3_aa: CASSNNFGYGYTF; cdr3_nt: TGTGCCAGTAGTAACAACTTCGGCTATGGCTACACCTTC
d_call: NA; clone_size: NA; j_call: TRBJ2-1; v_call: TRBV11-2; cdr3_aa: CASSSSGASYNEQFF; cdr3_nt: TGTGCCAGCAGCTCATCGGGGGCTTCCTACAATGAGCAGTTCTTC
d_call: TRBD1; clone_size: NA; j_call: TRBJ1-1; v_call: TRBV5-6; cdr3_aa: CASSLGGDSEAFF; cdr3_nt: TGTGCCAGCAGCTTGGGAGGGGACAGTGAAGCTTTCTTT
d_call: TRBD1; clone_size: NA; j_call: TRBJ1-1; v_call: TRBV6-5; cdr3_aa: CATSRTGISPEAFF; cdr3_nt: TGTGCCACCTCCCGGACAGGGATCTCGCCTGAAGCTTTCTTT
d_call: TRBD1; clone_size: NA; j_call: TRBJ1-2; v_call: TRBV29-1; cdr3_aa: CSVEDRDRDYGYTF; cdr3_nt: TGCAGCGTTGAAGATAGGGACAGGGACTATGGCTACACCTTC
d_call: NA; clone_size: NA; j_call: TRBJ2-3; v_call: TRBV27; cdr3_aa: CASRWASTDTQYF; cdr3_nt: TGTGCCAGCCGTTGGGCCAGCACAGATACGCAGTATTTT
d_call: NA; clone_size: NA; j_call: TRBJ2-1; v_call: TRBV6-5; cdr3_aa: CASSKTNNEQFF; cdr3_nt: TGTGCCAGCAGTAAAACCAACAATGAGCAGTTCTTC
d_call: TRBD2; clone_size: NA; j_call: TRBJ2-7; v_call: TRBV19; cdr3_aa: CASSIDIGSGSSYEQYF; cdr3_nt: TGTGCCAGTAGTATAGATATCGGTAGCGGGAGCTCCTACGAGCAGTACTTC
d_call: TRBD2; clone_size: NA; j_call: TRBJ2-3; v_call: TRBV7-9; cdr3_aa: CASSLRSDRGVPSTDTQYF; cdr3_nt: TGTGCCAGCAGCTTAAGGTCGGATCGGGGGGTACCTAGCACAGATACGCAGTATTTT
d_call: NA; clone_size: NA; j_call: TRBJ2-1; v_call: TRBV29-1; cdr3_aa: CSVEDLGQLQGSYNEQFF; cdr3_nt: TGCAGCGTTGAAGATCTGGGGCAGCTCCAAGGCTCCTACAATGAGCAGTTCTTC